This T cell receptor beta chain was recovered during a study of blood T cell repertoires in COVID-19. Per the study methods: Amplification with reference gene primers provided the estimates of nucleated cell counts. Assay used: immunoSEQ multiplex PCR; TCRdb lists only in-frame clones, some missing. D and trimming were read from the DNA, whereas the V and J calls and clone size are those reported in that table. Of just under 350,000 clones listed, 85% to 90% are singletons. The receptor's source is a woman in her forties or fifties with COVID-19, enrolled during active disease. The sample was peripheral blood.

The CDR3 loop reads CATSDGSSSYNEQFF. The CDR3 DNA follows: TGTGCCACCAGTGACGGGTCGAGCTCCTACAATGAGCAGTTCTTC. The chain recombines TRBV24-1 with TRBJ2-1, with D hard to call. V was trimmed by 4 bases and J by 0 bases, leaving 9 bases between them. The germline V gene encodes CDR1 KGHDR and CDR2 SFDVKD. The CDR3 runs 15 residues.